Listed below are T cell receptor beta chains from one sample, sequenced in a study of shared T cell receptors in the human thymus. Repertoires were generated with immunoSEQ multiplex PCR, while TCRdb's copy carries only in-frame clones and drops some. There are hundreds of thousands of clones in the sample; around 89% occur only once, and approximately 0.011% lies in the top ten. These records were also assigned to another study, of human thymus T cells.

Specimen: thymocytes. The source is a boy younger than two with a congenital heart defect. Both conserved end residues are part of each CDR3. A D gene is named only where the DNA matches it firmly. The size of a clone is reported for some rows only, either as once, few or many, or as a class for expanded clones.

>-|TRBD1|TRBJ1-4|TRBV27
TGTGCCAGCAGTTTAACGGCAGGGGGCGCATTGGGTGAAAAACTGTTTTTT
CASSLTAGGALGEKLFF
>-|-|TRBJ2-1|TRBV4-3
TGCGCCAGCAGCCACCGACCTGGGGAGATAGCGCGCAATGAGCAGTTCTTC
CASSHRPGEIARNEQFF
>-|-|TRBJ1-1|TRBV27
TGTGCCAGCAGTTTTTGGGGGAGGGGCGCTGAAGCTTTCTTT
CASSFWGRGAEAFF
>-|TRBD1|TRBJ1-4|TRBV18
TGTGCCAGCTCACCGGGGACAGACTCGGCCGAAAAACTGTTTTTT
CASSPGTDSAEKLFF
>-|-|TRBJ1-3|TRBV9
TGTGCCAGCAGCGAAGACCCACAGACCGGAAACACCATATATTTT
CASSEDPQTGNTIYF
>-|TRBD1|TRBJ2-1|TRBV7-3
TGTGCCAGCAGCCCCCCCGGGACAGGTAATGAGCAGTTCTTC
CASSPPGTGNEQFF
>-|TRBD1|TRBJ1-2|TRBV5-6
TGTGCCAGCAGCCCAGACCGACAGGGGTGGGATGGCTACACCTTC
CASSPDRQGWDGYTF
>-|-|TRBJ2-5|TRBV19
TGTGCCAGTAGTGGCGACAGACAAGAGACCCAGTACTTC
CASSGDRQETQYF
>few|-|TRBJ2-7|TRBV23-1
TGCGCCAGCAGTCACACCTGGCAGGGTGCATTCTACGAGCAGTACTTC
CASSHTWQGAFYEQYF
>once|-|TRBJ2-7|TRBV5-1
TGCGCCAGTGCGACCCCGGGTACCCTCTACGAGCAGTACTTC
CASATPGTLYEQYF
>-|-|TRBJ2-1|TRBV28
TGTGCCAGCAGGAACACAGGGTGTTATGAGCAGTTCTTC
CASRNTGCYEQFF
>-|-|TRBJ1-5|TRBV7-2
TGTGCCAGCAGCTTAAAGCCGGGGGGCCCATATAGCAATCAGCCCCAGCATTTT
CASSLKPGGPYSNQPQHF
>-|-|TRBJ2-7|TRBV7-9
TGTGCCAGCAGCCGGGATAGTCGCTCCTACGAGCAGTACTTC
CASSRDSRSYEQYF
>-|TRBD2|TRBJ2-7|TRBV5-1
TGCGCCAGCAGTTCAGGACTAGCAAGTTCAACCTACGAGCAGTACTTC
CASSSGLASSTYEQYF
>few|-|TRBJ2-1|TRBV27
TGTGCCAGCAGTTTCGGCAGGAAATTATACAATGAGCAGTTCTTC
CASSFGRKLYNEQFF
>-|TRBD2|TRBJ2-1|TRBV10-3
TGTGCCATCAGTGAGTCGATCACCCGGGACTACGTCTGCAATGAGCAGTTCTTC
CAISESITRDYVCNEQFF
>-|-|TRBJ2-1|TRBV19
TGTGCCAGTATGGCAGCGGGCTCCTACAATGAGCAGTTCTTC
CASMAAGSYNEQFF
>few|TRBD1|TRBJ1-2|TRBV5-4
TGTGCCAGCAGCTTGACAGGGGGTGGCGGCTACACCTTC
CASSLTGGGGYTF
>-|TRBD2|TRBJ2-7|TRBV7-2
TGTGCCAGCAGCCCCGGGGGGACTAGCGGGAGGGCCGACGAGCAGTACTTC
CASSPGGTSGRADEQYF
>-|-|TRBJ2-1|TRBV28
TGTGCCAGCAGTGGGTTGGGCCCCTACAATGAGCAGTTCTTC
CASSGLGPYNEQFF
>-|-|TRBJ2-4|TRBV4-3
TGCGCCAGCAGCCAAGATCCCGTCCTTGCGCGGGAAGAGGCCAAAAACATTCAGTACTTC
CASSQDPVLAREEAKNIQYF
>-|-|TRBJ2-1|TRBV10-3
TGTGCCATCAGTGCGAGGCTACCTCATTCCTACAATGAGCAGTTCTTC
CAISARLPHSYNEQFF
>-|-|TRBJ2-5|TRBV28
TGTGCCAGCAGCCTTGGGGGCTGGGAGACCCAGTACTTC
CASSLGGWETQYF
>-|TRBD1|TRBJ2-2|TRBV30
TGTGCCTGGAGAGCCCTAGGGACAGGGGAATCCGGGGAGCTGTTTTTT
CAWRALGTGESGELFF
>-|TRBD2|TRBJ2-7|TRBV6-1
TGTGCCAGCAGTGAAGAAGCGGGGCACTACGAGCAGTACTTC
CASSEEAGHYEQYF
>-|-|TRBJ1-5|TRBV15
TGTGCCACCAGCAGAAACCCCTCGGGGGATCAGCCCCAGCATTTT
CATSRNPSGDQPQHF
>once|TRBD1|TRBJ1-1|TRBV2
TGTGCCAGCAGTGAAAAAGGTTTGGAGGGGGCCTCGAACACTGAAGCTTTCTTT
CASSEKGLEGASNTEAFF
>-|TRBD1|TRBJ2-1|TRBV4-3
TGCGCCACCCGTGAAGAGGGACAGCCGTACAATGAGCAGTTCTTC
CATREEGQPYNEQFF
>once|-|TRBJ1-1|TRBV28
TGTGCCAGCAGTTTGATGGGAGGGTCCACTGAAGCTTTCTTT
CASSLMGGSTEAFF
>-|TRBD2|TRBJ2-1|TRBV5-1
TGCGCCAGCAGTCTAGCGGGAGGGCTAATCTCCTACAATGAGCAGTTCTTC
CASSLAGGLISYNEQFF
>-|TRBD1|TRBJ2-3|TRBV27
TGTGCCAGCAGCCCCGGGACAGACCTTAAGACAGATACGCAGTATTTT
CASSPGTDLKTDTQYF
>-|TRBD2|TRBJ2-1|TRBV4-3
TGCGCCAGCAGCCAAGAACTAGCGGGGGGCTCCTACAATGAGCAGTTCTTC
CASSQELAGGSYNEQFF
>-|-|TRBJ1-1|TRBV7-9
TGTGCCAGCAGCGCCCCGGTCACTGAAGCTTTCTTT
CASSAPVTEAFF
>-|-|TRBJ1-4|TRBV9
TGTGCCAGGACGGGTGTATTGGAAAAACTGTTTTTT
CARTGVLEKLFF
>-|TRBD2|TRBJ2-7|TRBV11-2
TGTGCCAGCAGCTTAGCCGGGACTAGCGGGAGGAGCGACGAGCAGTACTTC
CASSLAGTSGRSDEQYF
>-|TRBD1|TRBJ1-2|TRBV13
TGTGCCAGCAGCTTAGGACAGGGGCATCATGGCTACACCTTC
CASSLGQGHHGYTF
>-|TRBD2|TRBJ2-7|TRBV7-9
TGTGCCAGCAGCTTAGCGACTAGCGGCTCCTACGAGCAGTACTTC
CASSLATSGSYEQYF
>-|-|TRBJ1-4|TRBV5-1
TGCGCCAGCAGCCCAACGGGGGGGCGTCGAACTAATGAAAAACTGTTTTTT
CASSPTGGRRTNEKLFF
>-|TRBD2|TRBJ2-7|TRBV18
TGTGCCAGCTCCCCCGGGACTAGCGGGGCCTACGAGCAGTACTTC
CASSPGTSGAYEQYF
>-|-|TRBJ1-2|TRBV11-3
TGTGCCAGCAGCTTGGGCCAGGGCTATGGCTACACCTTC
CASSLGQGYGYTF
>-|-|TRBJ2-3|TRBV4-1
TGCGCCAGCAGCCAATACCCCGCCGGGGACACCTCCACAGATACGCAGTATTTT
CASSQYPAGDTSTDTQYF
>once|-|TRBJ2-2|TRBV27
TGTGCCAGCAGTTTCCTCGCCGGGGAGCTGTTTTTT
CASSFLAGELFF